The next 9 T cell receptor beta chains were all read from a single sample in a study of shared clonotypes between healthy human individuals. The table came from immunoSEQ multiplex PCR; TCRdb's copy has only in-frame clones and leaves some out. The sample yields about 2.4 million clones, roughly 93% seen once. What was sequenced was naive CD4+ T cells from PBMCs. Subset: CD45RA+ positively selected. The source is a man in his late teens or twenties in good health. Some clones in this sample may be carry-over from other donors' samples.

V is TRBV28 and J is TRBJ2-7, with 8 nucleotides matching TRBD1. The CDR3 totals 15 residues. The V segment lost 6 bases and the J segment 4 bases; nucleotides outside the gene matches: 11. Germline values: CDR1 MDHEN, CDR2 SYDVKM. The CDR3 reads CASSEQTGVLYEQYF. In DNA, the CDR3 is TGTGCCAGCAGCGAGCAGACAGGGGTCCTTTACGAGCAGTACTTC.

This clone was seen only once. This chain uses TRBV19 with TRBJ1-4, with D hard to call. The V gene lost 3 bases and the J gene lost 9 bases, with 14 bases spanning the gap. The germline gives CDR1 LNHDA, CDR2 SQIVND (reference sequence). The CDR3 consists of 14 residues. CDR3 amino acids: CASSIPDRAQKLFF. The CDR3 coding sequence is TGTGCCAGTAGTATTCCGGACCGCGCGCAAAAACTGTTTTTT.

The chain links TRBV5-1 to TRBJ1-4; 7 nucleotides line up with TRBD1. CDR1 is SGHRS, CDR2 YFSETQ, per germline. Unmatched junction bases numbered 6, after V lost 2 bases and J lost 11 bases. The CDR3 consists of 13 residues. The CDR3 coding sequence is TGCGCCAGCAGCTTTGATCGGGACAGTAAACTGTTTTTT. This sequence encodes CASSFDRDSKLFF.

The V gene is TRBV30, the J gene TRBJ2-1, with D perhaps given as TRBD1 or TRBD2 (5 bases each). Trimming cost V 1 base and J 9 bases, with 13 bases left between them. CDR3 length equals 13 residues. Germline-derived CDR1 and CDR2 are GTSNPN and SVGIG (reference sequence). CDR3 DNA: TGTGCCTGGAGTGGCTTGTTCGGGACTGAGCAGTTCTTC. Translation: CAWSGLFGTEQFF.

This clone showed up just once. This chain uses TRBV27 with TRBJ1-1; D gene ambiguous. The CDR3 is made up of 15 amino acids. Germline assignment: CDR1 MNHEY and CDR2 SMNVEV (reference sequence). Between the trimmed V and J ends, which lost 0 bases and 1 base, there was a span of 9 bases. The CDR3, as DNA: TGTGCCAGCAGTTTATCGCGCCCAGGGAACACTGAAGCTTTCTTT. Its translation is CASSLSRPGNTEAFF.

The rearrangement links TRBV28 to TRBJ1-2; D may be TRBD1 (5 bases). Trimming pared 2 bases from V and 5 bases from J, leaving 18 bases between. Germline V lookup: CDR1 MDHEN, CDR2 SYDVKM. The CDR3 has 16 amino acids. Here the CDR3 reads CASSLRFRTSRYGYTF. CDR3 coding DNA: TGTGCCAGCAGTTTACGTTTCCGGACATCCAGATATGGCTACACCTTC.

V and J are TRBV29-1 and TRBJ1-4, with a weak D call TRBD1 (5 bases). This CDR3 is 17 amino acids long. Germline V gives CDR1 SQVTM, CDR2 ANQGSEA. V lost 7 bases to trimming and J lost 4 bases, with 25 bases between them. The CDR3 nucleotides are TGCAGCGCCGCGAGCCAGGGTTGGGGCCATGATAATGAAAAACTGTTTTTT. This sequence encodes CSAASQGWGHDNEKLFF.

Concerning this clone: Other DNA sequences in this specimen translate into the identical CDR3. The rearrangement joins TRBV29-1 to TRBJ2-1; TRBD1 agrees at 8 bases. The CDR3 totals 12 residues. Germline V gives CDR1 SQVTM, CDR2 ANQGSEA. Germline trimming cut 6 bases from V and 4 bases from J; bases unmatched to any gene: 2. The CDR3 loop reads CSVRTGYNEQFF. The DNA for the CDR3 is TGCAGCGTCAGGACAGGGTACAATGAGCAGTTCTTC.

J is TRBJ2-1 and V is TRBV5-1, with TRBD2 matching over 7 bases. Germline CDR1 is SGHRS and CDR2 is YFSETQ. The CDR3 is made up of 14 amino acids. The J segment lost 0 bases and the V segment lost 5 bases, leaving 2 bases of the junction unmatched. For the CDR3, the DNA is TGCGCCAGCAGGGGGACTAACTCCTACAATGAGCAGTTCTTC. Translating gives CASRGTNSYNEQFF.